The T cell receptor (beta chain) under discussion was sequenced for a study of technical replicates of blood from a handful of donors. Sequencing used immunoSEQ multiplex PCR; TCRdb keeps in-frame clones, though not all of them. The data hold some 60,000 clones, with over 85% observed a single time. Germline V gives CDR1 SGDLS, CDR2 YYNGEE. This CDR3 has 14 residues. Trimming took 6 bases from V and 6 from J; bases not matched to a gene: 8. The receptor was isolated from a human donor in good health. Some clones in this sample may be carry-over from other donors' samples. The rearrangement uses TRBV9 and TRBJ1-2; 10 bases agree with TRBD1. Sequences were obtained from PBMCs. CDR3 loop: CASTLTGTGDGYTF. The CDR3 DNA is TGTGCCAGCACCCTAACCGGGACAGGGGATGGCTACACCTTC. The full variable domain, in which reference TRBV9 and TRBJ1-2 provide the parts outside the CDR3, is DSGVTQTPKHLITATGQRVTLRCSPRSGDLSVYWYQQSLDQGLQFLIQYYNGEERAKGNILERFSAQQFPDLHSELNLSSLELGDSALYFCASTLTGTGDGYTFGSGTRLTVV.